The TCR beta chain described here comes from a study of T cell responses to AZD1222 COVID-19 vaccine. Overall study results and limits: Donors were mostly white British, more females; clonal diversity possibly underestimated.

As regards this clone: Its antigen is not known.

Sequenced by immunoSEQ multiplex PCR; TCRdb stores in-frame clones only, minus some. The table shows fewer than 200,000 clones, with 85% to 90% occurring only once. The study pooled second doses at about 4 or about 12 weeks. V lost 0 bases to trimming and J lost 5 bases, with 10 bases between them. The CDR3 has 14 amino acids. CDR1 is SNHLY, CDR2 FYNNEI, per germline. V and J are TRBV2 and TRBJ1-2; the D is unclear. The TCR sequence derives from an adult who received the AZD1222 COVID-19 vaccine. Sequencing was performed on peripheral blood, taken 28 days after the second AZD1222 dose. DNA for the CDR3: TGTGCCAGCAGTGAAGCGGGCATGGAATATGGCTACACCTTC. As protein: CASSEAGMEYGYTF.